This entry lists 14 T cell receptor beta chains sequenced from one sample in a study of blood T cell repertoires in COVID-19. The method was immunoSEQ multiplex PCR; TCRdb's version includes in-frame clones alone and lacks a portion of them. The sample records about 97,000 clones, 60% to 80% being singletons. The source material was peripheral blood. Receptors were obtained from a man in his fifties or sixties with active or convalescent COVID-19.

The J gene is TRBJ2-5, the V gene TRBV2; 8 nucleotides agree with TRBD2. J lost 0 bases, V lost 6 bases, and 6 bases had no gene match. CDR1 and CDR2 (germline): SNHLY, FYNNEI. The CDR3 spans 15 residues. The CDR3 is CASRGGLGHQETQYF. Here the CDR3 DNA reads TGTGCCAGCAGGGGGGGACTAGGCCACCAAGAGACCCAGTACTTC.

This clone was seen only once. The CDR3 DNA sequence: TGTGCCAGCAGTTACGGGCGGGATTCGACTAATGAAAAACTGTTTTTT. Protein: CASSYGRDSTNEKLFF. The chain joins TRBV6-5 to TRBJ1-4; D gene ambiguous. The CDR3 spans 16 residues. V lost 2 bases, J lost 2 bases, and 12 bases lay in between. Germline V gene sequence: CDR1 MNHEY, CDR2 SVGAGI.

This clone was seen once. This chain connects TRBV10-3 to TRBJ2-1, with 13 bases fitting TRBD2. Germline CDR1 reads ENHRY; CDR2 reads SYGVKD. CDR3 size: 20 residues. The junction had 9 bases not matched to a gene; V was cut back by 0 bases and J by 1 base. CDR3 in DNA: TGTGCCATCAGTGAGTCAGAACTAGCGGGAGGGCCCGGGTCCTACAATGAGCAGTTCTTC. Translation gives CAISESELAGGPGSYNEQFF.

The chain is built from TRBV4-1 and TRBJ2-1; perhaps TRBD2 as D (6 bases). The CDR3 sequence is 16 residues long. CDR1 and CDR2 (germline): MGHRA, YSYEKL. The V end was cut by 5 bases, the J end by 0 bases, with 14 bases between. The CDR3: CASSRDSLSSYNEQFF. CDR3 nucleotide sequence: TGCGCCAGCAGCAGGGACTCTTTAAGCTCCTACAATGAGCAGTTCTTC.

This clone was counted a few times. J is TRBJ2-1 and V is TRBV7-2, with D tentatively TRBD1 (6 bases). The V end was cut by 6 bases, the J end by 4 bases, with 10 bases between. The germline gives CDR1 SGHTA, CDR2 FQGNSA. The length of the CDR3 is 13 residues. The CDR3 DNA reads TGTGCCAGCAGACCAACAGGGTACAATGAGCAGTTCTTC. Encoded protein: CASRPTGYNEQFF.

The chain links TRBV15 to TRBJ1-5; possible D gene TRBD1, 5 bases. The CDR3 loop spans 15 amino acids. The V end lost 3 bases, the J end lost 2 bases, and 11 bases lay between the germline ends. CDR1 LNHNV and CDR2 YYDKDF come from the germline V gene (reference sequence). Here the CDR3 reads CATSSVQGGNQPQHF. CDR3 DNA: TGTGCCACCAGCAGCGTTCAGGGTGGCAATCAGCCCCAGCATTTT.

This clone has just a few counts. This chain uses TRBV13 with TRBJ1-2, with no clear D. The germline CDR1 and CDR2 sequences are PRHDT and FYEKMQ (reference sequence). Trimming stripped 3 bases from V and 2 bases from J, with 7 bases between. The CDR3 is made up of 13 amino acids. The CDR3 loop is CASSFGENYGYTF. CDR3 coding DNA: TGTGCCAGCAGCTTTGGGGAGAACTATGGCTACACCTTC.

This clone was seen a few times. The chain carries TRBV2 and TRBJ2-3; 7 bases are a match to TRBD2. The CDR3 totals 16 residues. Germline CDR1 SNHLY, CDR2 FYNNEI. Unmatched junction bases numbered 10, after V lost 3 bases and J lost 4 bases. CDR3 protein: CASSDPSGGRPDTQYF. DNA for the CDR3: TGTGCCAGCAGTGATCCTAGCGGAGGGCGGCCAGATACGCAGTATTTT. Combining the CDR3 with reference TRBV2 and TRBJ2-3 gives the whole variable domain EPEVTQTPSHQVTQMGQEVILRCVPISNHLYFYWYRQILGQKVEFLVSFYNNEISEKSEIFDDQFSVERPDGSNFTLKIRSTKLEDSAMYFCASSDPSGGRPDTQYFGPGTRLTVL.

In this sample, this clone turned up a few times. This rearrangement joins TRBV7-9 to TRBJ2-1, with 8 bases aligning to TRBD1. The CDR3 totals 14 residues. CDR1 is SEHNR and CDR2 is FQNEAQ in the germline V gene (reference sequence). The V segment lost 5 bases and the J segment 9 bases; nucleotides outside the gene matches: 9. In DNA, the CDR3 is TGTGCCAGCAGCGTAAGCAGGGGGCAAAGTGAGCAGTTCTTC. Its translation is CASSVSRGQSEQFF.

Only a few counts were recorded for this clone. This chain joins TRBV15 and TRBJ2-7; D unclear. The CDR3 consists of 16 residues. The V end lost 0 bases, the J end lost 3 bases, and 15 bases lay between the germline ends. The V gene's germline CDR1 is LNHNV and CDR2 YYDKDF (reference sequence). This CDR3 is CATSRDRRSSHYEQYV. For the CDR3, the DNA is TGTGCCACCAGCAGAGATCGTCGGAGCAGTCACTACGAGCAGTACGTC.

This clone was recorded once. The genes are TRBV3-1 (or the pseudogene TRBV3-2) and TRBJ1-4, with D perhaps matching TRBD1 (5 bases). The CDR3 runs 15 residues. Trimming removed 8 bases at V and 7 bases at J, with 20 bases between. The germline V gene has CDR1 LGHDT and CDR2 YNNKEL (reference sequence). The CDR3 sequence: CASGPSGDGSEKLFF. The CDR3 region has the DNA TGTGCCAGCGGCCCATCGGGGGATGGTAGTGAAAAACTGTTTTTT.

The CDR3 nucleotides read TGTGCCAGCAGCTCAGGGGGTCTCAATGAGCAGTTCTTC. This encodes CASSSGGLNEQFF. The chain is built from TRBV14 and TRBJ2-1; TRBD1 agrees at 7 bases. The CDR3 length is 13 residues. The germline V gene encodes CDR1 SGHDN and CDR2 FVKESK. After removal of 5 bases from V and 6 bases from J, the junction contained 4 bases not matched to a gene.

The gene calls are TRBV19 and TRBJ2-3; D gene ambiguous. Trimming removed 1 base at V and 1 base at J, with 6 bases between. Germline V gene lookup returns CDR1 LNHDA and CDR2 SQIVND (reference sequence). CDR3 length: 14 residues. The CDR3 DNA reads TGTGCCAGTAGTATAGTATCCGGCACAGATACGCAGTATTTT. Its translation is CASSIVSGTDTQYF.

This chain joins TRBV9 and TRBJ2-3, with a weak D call TRBD1 (6 bases). The CDR3 contains 15 residues. Germline V lookup: CDR1 SGDLS, CDR2 YYNGEE. V gave up 4 bases and J gave up 2 bases, with 14 bases separating them. The CDR3 here is CASSPGHGNTDTQYF. DNA of the CDR3: TGTGCCAGCAGCCCGGGACACGGAAACACAGATACGCAGTATTTT.